This TCR beta chain emerged from a study of T cell repertoires in cytomegalovirus infection. Study conclusions and caveats: The ex vivo response was dominated by HLA-C-restricted CMV-specific TCR beta clonotypes.

This clonotype was recorded many times. Its specificity is not known. One entry per CDR3 protein results from TCRdb running MiXCR on the reads. In the table there are about 770,000 distinct CDR3 sequences, just under 30% of which are singletons. The CDR3 is 16 amino acids. The V gene's germline CDR1 is SGHDN and CDR2 FVKESK. V was cut by 3 bases and J by 1 base, with 14 bases left in between. The sequence was collected from a human donor in good health (CMV status not recorded). Some clones in this sample may be carry-over from other donors' samples. V is TRBV14 and J is TRBJ2-3; D may be TRBD1 or TRBD2 (5 bases each). This specimen consisted of cultured CD8+ T cells from PBMCs, obtained from culture after CMV antigen stimulation. CDR3 sequence (DNA): TGTGCCAGCAGCCACGACCGGGACCCGCGCACAGATACGCAGTATTTT. This translates into CASSHDRDPRTDTQYF.